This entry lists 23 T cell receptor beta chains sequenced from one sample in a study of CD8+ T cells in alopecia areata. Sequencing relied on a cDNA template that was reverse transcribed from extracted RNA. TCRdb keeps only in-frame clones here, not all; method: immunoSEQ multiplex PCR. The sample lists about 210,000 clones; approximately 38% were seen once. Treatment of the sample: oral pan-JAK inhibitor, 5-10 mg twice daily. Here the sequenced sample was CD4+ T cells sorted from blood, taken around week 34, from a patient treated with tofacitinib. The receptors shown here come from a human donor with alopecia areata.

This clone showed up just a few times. CDR3 residues: CASSLVGLGRQEAFF. CDR3 nucleotide sequence: TGTGCCAGCAGCTTGGTGGGTTTGGGGAGACAGGAAGCTTTCTTT. This sequence joins TRBV5-6 and TRBJ1-1; D possibly corresponds to TRBD1 (5 bases). This CDR3 is built from 15 residues. Germline V gene data show CDR1 as SGHDT and CDR2 as YYEEEE. V lost 0 bases, J lost 8 bases, and 17 bases lay in between.

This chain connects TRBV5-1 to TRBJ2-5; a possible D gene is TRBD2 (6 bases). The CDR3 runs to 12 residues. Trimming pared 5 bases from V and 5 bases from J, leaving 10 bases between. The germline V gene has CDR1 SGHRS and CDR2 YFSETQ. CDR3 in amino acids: CASRPEGETQYF. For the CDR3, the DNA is TGCGCCAGCAGACCGGAGGGCGAGACCCAGTACTTC.

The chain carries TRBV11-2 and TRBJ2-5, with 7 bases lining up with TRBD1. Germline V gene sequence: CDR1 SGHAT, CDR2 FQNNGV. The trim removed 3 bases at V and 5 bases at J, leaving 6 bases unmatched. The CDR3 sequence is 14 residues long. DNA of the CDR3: TGTGCCAGCAGCTTCAACAGGGGAAAGGAGACCCAGTACTTC. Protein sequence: CASSFNRGKETQYF.

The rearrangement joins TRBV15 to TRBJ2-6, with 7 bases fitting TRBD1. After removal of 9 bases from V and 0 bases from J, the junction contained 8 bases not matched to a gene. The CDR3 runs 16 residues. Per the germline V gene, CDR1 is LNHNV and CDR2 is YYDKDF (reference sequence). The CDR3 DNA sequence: TGTGCCACGAACCGGGACAGACTCTCTGGGGCCAACGTCCTGACTTTC. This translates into CATNRDRLSGANVLTF.

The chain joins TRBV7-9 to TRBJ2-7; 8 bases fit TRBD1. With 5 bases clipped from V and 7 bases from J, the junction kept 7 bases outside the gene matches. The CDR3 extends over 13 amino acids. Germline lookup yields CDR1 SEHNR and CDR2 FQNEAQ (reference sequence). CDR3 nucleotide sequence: TGTGCCAGCAGCAACCGACAGGGGTGGGAGCAGTACTTC. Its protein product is CASSNRQGWEQYF.

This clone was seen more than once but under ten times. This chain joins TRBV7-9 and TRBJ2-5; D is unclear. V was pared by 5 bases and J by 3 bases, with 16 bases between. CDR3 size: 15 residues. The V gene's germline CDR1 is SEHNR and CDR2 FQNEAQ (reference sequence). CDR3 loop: CASSVLYGSEETQYF. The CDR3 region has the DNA TGTGCCAGCAGCGTCCTATATGGCAGTGAAGAGACCCAGTACTTC. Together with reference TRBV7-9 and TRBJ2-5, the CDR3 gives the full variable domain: DTGVSQNPRHKITKRGQNVTFRCDPISEHNRLYWYRQTLGQGPEFLTYFQNEAQLEKSRLLSDRFSAERPKGSFSTLEIQRTEQGDSAMYLCASSVLYGSEETQYFGPGTRLLVL.

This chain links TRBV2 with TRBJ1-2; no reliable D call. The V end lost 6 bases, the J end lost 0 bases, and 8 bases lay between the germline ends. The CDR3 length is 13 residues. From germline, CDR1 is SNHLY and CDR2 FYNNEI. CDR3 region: CASSTATNYGYTF. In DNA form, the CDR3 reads TGTGCCAGCAGCACAGCTACTAACTATGGCTACACCTTC.

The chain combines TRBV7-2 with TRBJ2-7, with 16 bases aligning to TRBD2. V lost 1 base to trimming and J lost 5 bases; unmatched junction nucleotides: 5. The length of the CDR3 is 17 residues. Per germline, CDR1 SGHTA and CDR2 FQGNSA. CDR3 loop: CASSLVGLAGGHHEQYF. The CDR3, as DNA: TGTGCCAGCAGCTTAGTGGGACTAGCGGGAGGGCACCACGAGCAGTACTTC.

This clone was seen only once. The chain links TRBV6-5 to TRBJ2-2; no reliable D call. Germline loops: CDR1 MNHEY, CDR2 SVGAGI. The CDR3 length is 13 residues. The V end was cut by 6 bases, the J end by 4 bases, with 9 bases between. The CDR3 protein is CASSLKFTGELFF. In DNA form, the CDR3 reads TGTGCCAGCAGCCTCAAGTTCACCGGGGAGCTGTTTTTT.

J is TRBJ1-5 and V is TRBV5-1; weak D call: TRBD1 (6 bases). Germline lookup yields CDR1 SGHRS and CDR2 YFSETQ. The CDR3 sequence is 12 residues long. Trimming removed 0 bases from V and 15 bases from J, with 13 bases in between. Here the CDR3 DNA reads TGCGCCAGCAGCTTGGACGGACAGCTCCGGCATTTT. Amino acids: CASSLDGQLRHF.

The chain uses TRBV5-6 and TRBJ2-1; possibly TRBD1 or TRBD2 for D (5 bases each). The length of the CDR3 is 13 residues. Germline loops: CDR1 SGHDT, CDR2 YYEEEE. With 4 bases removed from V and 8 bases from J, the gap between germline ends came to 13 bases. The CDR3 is CASSPLGTHEQFF. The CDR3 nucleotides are TGTGCCAGCAGCCCATTGGGGACCCATGAGCAGTTCTTC.

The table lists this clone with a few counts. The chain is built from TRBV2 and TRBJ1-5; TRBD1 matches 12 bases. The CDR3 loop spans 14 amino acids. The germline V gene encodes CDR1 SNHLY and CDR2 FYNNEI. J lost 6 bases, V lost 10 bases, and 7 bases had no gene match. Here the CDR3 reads CAISGQGAGQPQHF. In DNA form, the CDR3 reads TGTGCCATCTCGGGACAGGGGGCGGGTCAGCCCCAGCATTTT.

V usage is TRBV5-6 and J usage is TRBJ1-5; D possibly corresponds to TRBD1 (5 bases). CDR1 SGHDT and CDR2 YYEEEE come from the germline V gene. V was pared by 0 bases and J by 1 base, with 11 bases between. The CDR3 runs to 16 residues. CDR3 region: CASSLGQGVSNQPQHF. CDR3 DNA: TGTGCCAGCAGCTTGGGGCAGGGTGTAAGCAATCAGCCCCAGCATTTT.

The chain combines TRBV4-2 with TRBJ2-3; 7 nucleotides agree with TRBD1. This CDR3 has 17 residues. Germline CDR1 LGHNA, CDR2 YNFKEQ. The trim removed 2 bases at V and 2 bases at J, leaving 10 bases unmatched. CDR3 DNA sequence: TGTGCCAGCAGCCAAATTCTCGACAGGGAACTCACAGATACGCAGTATTTT. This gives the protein CASSQILDRELTDTQYF.

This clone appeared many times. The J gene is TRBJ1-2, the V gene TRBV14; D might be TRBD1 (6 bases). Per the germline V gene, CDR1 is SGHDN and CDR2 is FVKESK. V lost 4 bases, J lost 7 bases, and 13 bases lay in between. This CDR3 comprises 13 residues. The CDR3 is CASSPTGAGGYTF. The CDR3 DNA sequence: TGTGCCAGCAGCCCGACGGGGGCCGGTGGCTACACCTTC.

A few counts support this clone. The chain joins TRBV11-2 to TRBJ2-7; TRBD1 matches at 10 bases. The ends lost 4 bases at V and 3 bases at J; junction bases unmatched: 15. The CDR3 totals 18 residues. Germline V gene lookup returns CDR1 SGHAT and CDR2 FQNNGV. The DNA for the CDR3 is TGTGCCAGCAGCTCGGGAAGTACGGGACAGGGGCGTAGCTACGAGCAGTACTTC. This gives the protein CASSSGSTGQGRSYEQYF. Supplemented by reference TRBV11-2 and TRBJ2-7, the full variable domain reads EAGVAQSPRYKIIEKRQSVAFWCNPISGHATLYWYQQILGQGPKLLIQFQNNGVVDDSQLPKDRFSAERLKGVDSTLKIQPAKLEDSAVYLCASSSGSTGQGRSYEQYFGPGTRLTVT.

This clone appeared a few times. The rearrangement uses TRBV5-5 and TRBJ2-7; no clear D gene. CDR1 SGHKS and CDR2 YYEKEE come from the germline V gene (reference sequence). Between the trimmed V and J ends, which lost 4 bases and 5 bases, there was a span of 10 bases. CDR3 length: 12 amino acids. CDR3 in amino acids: CASSLERDEQYF. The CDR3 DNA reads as TGTGCCAGCAGCCTAGAAAGGGACGAGCAGTACTTC.

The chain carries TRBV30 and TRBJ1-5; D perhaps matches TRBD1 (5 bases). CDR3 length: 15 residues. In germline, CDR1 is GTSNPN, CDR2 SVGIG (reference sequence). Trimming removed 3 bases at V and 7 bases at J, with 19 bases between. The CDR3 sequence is CAWSRAGSVEQPQHF. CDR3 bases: TGTGCCTGGAGCCGGGCAGGGTCGGTTGAACAGCCCCAGCATTTT.

The CDR3 DNA reads TGCAGCGTTGTACTAGCGGAAGGGCTCAAGCAGACAGATACGCAGTATTTT. This codes for CSVVLAEGLKQTDTQYF. The J gene is TRBJ2-3, the V gene TRBV29-1; 8 bases agree with TRBD2. Germline V gene data show CDR1 as SQVTM and CDR2 as ANQGSEA. The CDR3 extends over 17 amino acids. V shed 4 bases, J shed 3 bases, and the junction held 15 bases outside the gene matches.

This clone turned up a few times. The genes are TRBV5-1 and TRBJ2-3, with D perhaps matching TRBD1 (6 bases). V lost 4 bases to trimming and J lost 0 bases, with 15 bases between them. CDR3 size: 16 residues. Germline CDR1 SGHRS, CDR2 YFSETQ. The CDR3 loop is CASSPGQGPSTDTQYF. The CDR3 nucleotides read TGCGCCAGCAGCCCGGGTCAGGGGCCGAGCACAGATACGCAGTATTTT.

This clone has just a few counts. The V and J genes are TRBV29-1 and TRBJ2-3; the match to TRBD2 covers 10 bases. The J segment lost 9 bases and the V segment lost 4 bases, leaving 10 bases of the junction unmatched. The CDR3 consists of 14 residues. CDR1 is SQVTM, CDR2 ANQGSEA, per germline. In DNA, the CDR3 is TGCAGCGTTGCTGGGCTAGCGGGGGCGGGGACGCAGTATTTT. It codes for CSVAGLAGAGTQYF.

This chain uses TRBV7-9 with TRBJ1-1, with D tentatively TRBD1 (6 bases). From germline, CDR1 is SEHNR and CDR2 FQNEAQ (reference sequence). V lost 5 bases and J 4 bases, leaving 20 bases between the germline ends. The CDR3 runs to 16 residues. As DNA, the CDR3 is TGTGCCAGCAGCACACCCAGGGGTCCGAGGGGCACTGAAGCTTTCTTT. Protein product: CASSTPRGPRGTEAFF.

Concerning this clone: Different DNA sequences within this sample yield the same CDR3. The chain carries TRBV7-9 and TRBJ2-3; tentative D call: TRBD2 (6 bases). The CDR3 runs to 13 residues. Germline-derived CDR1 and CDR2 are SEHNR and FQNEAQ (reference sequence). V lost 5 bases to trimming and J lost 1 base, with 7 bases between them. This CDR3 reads CASSTGGTDTQYF. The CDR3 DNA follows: TGTGCCAGCAGCACGGGGGGCACAGATACGCAGTATTTT.